Listed here is a single T cell receptor (beta chain). Other DNA sequences of this sample code for an identical CDR3. TCR sequencing used cDNA made by reverse transcription of extracted RNA. Sequencing used immunoSEQ multiplex PCR; TCRdb keeps in-frame clones, though not all of them. The sample consists of 150,000 to 200,000 clones, 50% to 60% of them appearing once. Germline CDR1 reads SQVTM; CDR2 reads ANQGSEA. Trimming left V 4 bases short and J 1 base short, with 2 bases between. CDR3 length: 11 amino acids. These data originate in a study of CD8+ T cells in alopecia areata. The chain employs TRBV29-1 and TRBJ1-5; no clear D. The sample was CD4+ T cells sorted from blood, taken at week 0. This receptor was obtained from a human donor with alopecia areata. The CDR3 nucleotides read TGCAGCGTTGGCAGCAATCAGCCCCAGCATTTT. It specifies CSVGSNQPQHF. Filled out from reference TRBV29-1 and TRBJ1-5, the complete variable domain reads SAVISQKPSRDICQRGTSLTIQCQVDSQVTMMFWYRQQPGQSLTLIATANQGSEATYESGFVIDKFPISRPNLTFSTLTVSNMSPEDSSIYLCSVGSNQPQHFGDGTRLSIL.